The sequence of this TCR beta chain was determined in a study of neurological immune-mediated disorders. In this sample, this clonotype turned up many times. Germline assignment: CDR1 SGDLS and CDR2 YYNGEE. This CDR3 region has 15 residues. With 0 bases removed from V and 2 bases from J, the gap between germline ends came to 11 bases. The cDNA came from 5'RACE, which used 10-nucleotide random UMIs. TCRdb ran MiXCR on the 5' RACE reads and lists one entry per CDR3 protein. The top ten hold around 4.5% of the sample, which has 35,000 to 45,000 distinct CDR3 sequences, nearly 7.5% seen once. Material for sequencing was PBMCs. The receptor comes from a woman aged 40 to 50 in good health. The gene calls are TRBV9 and TRBJ2-5, with D unresolved. The CDR3 loop is CASSVVGNAQETQYF. CDR3 coding DNA: TGTGCCAGCAGCGTAGTTGGGAACGCGCAAGAGACCCAGTACTTC. Full variable domain (remainder filled in from reference TRBV9 and TRBJ2-5): DSGVTQTPKHLITATGQRVTLRCSPRSGDLSVYWYQQSLDQGLQFLIQYYNGEERAKGNILERFSAQQFPDLHSELNLSSLELGDSALYFCASSVVGNAQETQYFGPGTRLLVL.